This T cell receptor beta chain emerged from a study of blood T cells in healthy people across ages. It was with a sample-barcoded 5' primer and a J-beta primer mix that a second PCR of about 6 to 12 cycles was run. Paired-end reads containing CDR3 totaled no fewer than 3 million for each sample. TCRdb re-derived calls from the 5' RACE reads in MiXCR, one entry per CDR3 protein. The sample has 1,800,000 or so distinct CDR3 sequences, roughly two fifths seen once; the top ten hold around 23%. This clonotype was recorded once. CDR3 size: 11 residues. Germline loops: CDR1 SGHTA, CDR2 FQGNSA. With 5 bases removed from V and 11 bases from J, the gap between germline ends came to 12 bases. PBMCs, at least 6 million per sample, were isolated.

Sample: blood. The gene calls are TRBV7-2 and TRBJ1-1; tentative D call: TRBD1 (6 bases). This clonotype was obtained from a human donor in good health. CDR3 coding DNA: TGTGCCAGCAGCGTCAGGGGTGGGGCTTTCTTT. Translation gives CASSVRGGAFF.